These 9 T cell receptor beta chains share one sample of origin, sequenced in a study of long-term antiretroviral therapy in people with HIV (dated by TCRdb to the early 2020s). The immunoSEQ hsTCRB v3.0 assay was used at survey level resolution to sequence the TRB variable region. TCRdb retrieved this table from immuneACCESS and kept in-frame rearrangements only. Not all clones are present; in checked studies, unresolved V genes account for under half, and no reason is known for the remainder. This sample lists over 6,500 clones; about 74% were detected once. 7.5% of the sample rests with the top ten. The sequencing here drew on unsorted PBMCs, taken 0.1 years before starting antiretroviral therapy. These receptors were collected from a man younger than 35 with HIV.

Remarks on this clone: A read error may account for a junction end that differs from germline. This specimen includes other DNA sequences encoding the same CDR3. The gene calls are TRBV27 and TRBJ2-7; 12 positions match TRBD1. The CDR3 covers 15 residues. Germline CDR1 is MNHEY and CDR2 is SMNVEV (reference sequence). The CDR3 DNA follows: TGTGCCAGCAGTTTGGGGACAGGGGGCTCCCACGAGCAGTACTTC. Amino acid sequence: CASSLGTGGSHEQYF.

The chain recombines TRBV19 with TRBJ2-3, with a tentative D call TRBD2 (7 bases). Germline CDR1 and CDR2: LNHDA and SQIVND (reference sequence). The V end lost 6 bases, the J end lost 4 bases, and 8 bases lay between the germline ends. The CDR3 extends over 12 amino acids. The CDR3 here is CASRGGADTQYF. CDR3 bases: TGTGCCAGTAGAGGGGGGGCAGATACGCAGTATTTT. The whole variable domain, remainder taken from reference TRBV19 and TRBJ2-3, is DGGITQSPKYLFRKEGQNVTLSCEQNLNHDAMYWYRQDPGQGLRLIYYSQIVNDFQKGDIAEGYSVSREKKESFPLTVTSAQKNPTAFYLCASRGGADTQYFGPGTRLTVL.

The chain is built from TRBV5-1 and TRBJ1-1; unclear D gene. V was pared by 0 bases and J by 3 bases, with 12 bases between. The CDR3 loop spans 15 amino acids. Germline-derived CDR1 and CDR2 are SGHRS and YFSETQ. The CDR3 bases are TGCGCCAGCAGCTTGGGAATTAGGGTTGACACTGAAGCTTTCTTT. This codes for CASSLGIRVDTEAFF.

This rearrangement joins TRBV13 to TRBJ2-3, with D unclear. The ends were cut back, 3 bases at V and 4 bases at J, with 8 bases in the middle. Per germline, CDR1 PRHDT and CDR2 FYEKMQ (reference sequence). This CDR3 has 13 amino acids. CDR3 region: CASSFIGADTQYF. CDR3 DNA: TGTGCCAGCAGCTTTATAGGTGCAGATACGCAGTATTTT. Using reference TRBV13 and TRBJ2-3 for the parts outside the CDR3, the full variable domain is AAGVIQSPRHLIKEKRETATLKCYPIPRHDTVYWYQQGPGQDPQFLISFYEKMQSDKGSIPDRFSAQQFSDYHSELNMSSLELGDSALYFCASSFIGADTQYFGPGTRLTVL.

The rearrangement joins TRBV9 to TRBJ1-2, with unresolved D. Germline assignment: CDR1 SGDLS and CDR2 YYNGEE. The length of the CDR3 is 14 residues. The V end was cut by 0 bases, the J end by 2 bases, with 8 bases between. Written as DNA, the CDR3 is TGTGCCAGCAGCGTAGCCTCAGTAAACTATGGCTACACCTTC. Translation gives CASSVASVNYGYTF.

The CDR3 is CASSKLAGGLWDTQYF. CDR3 DNA: TGTGCCAGCAGCAAACTAGCGGGGGGGCTTTGGGATACGCAGTATTTT. The chain uses TRBV7-2 and TRBJ2-3; 13 bases align to TRBD2. V lost 5 bases, J lost 6 bases, and 8 bases stayed unmatched. CDR3 size: 16 residues. Germline values: CDR1 SGHTA, CDR2 FQGNSA. Supplemented by reference TRBV7-2 and TRBJ2-3, the full variable domain reads GAGVSQSPSNKVTEKGKDVELRCDPISGHTALYWYRQSLGQGLEFLIYFQGNSAPDKSGLPSDRFSAERTGGSVSTLTIQRTQQEDSAVYLCASSKLAGGLWDTQYFGPGTRLTVL.

The chain employs TRBV7-9 and TRBJ2-3; D might be TRBD1 (6 bases). Deletions cut 4 bases from V and 1 base from J, with 12 bases between. The germline CDR1 and CDR2 sequences are SEHNR and FQNEAQ (reference sequence). CDR3 size: 15 residues. The CDR3, as DNA: TGTGCCAGCAGCTCAGGGGTTTTCGGCACAGATACGCAGTATTTT. Translating gives CASSSGVFGTDTQYF.

This clone was picked up a small number of times. Additional DNA sequences in this sample encode the identical CDR3. The J gene is TRBJ2-7, the V gene TRBV9; D unresolved. The CDR3 runs 14 residues. Germline CDR1 SGDLS, CDR2 YYNGEE. Trimming left V 0 bases short and J 3 bases short, with 10 bases between. The CDR3 region is CASSVAGTDYEQYF. The CDR3 DNA follows: TGTGCCAGCAGCGTAGCGGGTACAGACTACGAGCAGTACTTC.

There are a few counts of this clone. V and J are TRBV29-1 and TRBJ1-5; 7 bases fit TRBD1. Unmatched junction bases numbered 7, after V lost 7 bases and J lost 4 bases. The germline V gene has CDR1 SQVTM and CDR2 ANQGSEA. This CDR3 contains 13 residues. CDR3: CSAGLTGNQPQHF. Here the CDR3 DNA reads TGCAGCGCCGGACTGACAGGGAATCAGCCCCAGCATTTT.